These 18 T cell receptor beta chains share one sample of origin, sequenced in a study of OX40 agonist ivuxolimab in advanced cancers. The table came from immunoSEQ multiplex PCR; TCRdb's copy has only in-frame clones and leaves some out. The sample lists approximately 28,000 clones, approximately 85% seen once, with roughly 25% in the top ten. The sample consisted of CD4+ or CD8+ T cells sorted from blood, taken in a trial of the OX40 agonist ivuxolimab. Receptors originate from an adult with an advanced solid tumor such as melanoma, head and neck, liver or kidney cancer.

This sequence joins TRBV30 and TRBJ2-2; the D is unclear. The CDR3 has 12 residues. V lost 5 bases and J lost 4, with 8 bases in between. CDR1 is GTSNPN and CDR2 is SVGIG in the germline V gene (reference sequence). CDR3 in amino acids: CAWAVGTGELFF. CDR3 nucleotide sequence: TGTGCCTGGGCCGTGGGCACCGGGGAGCTGTTTTTT.

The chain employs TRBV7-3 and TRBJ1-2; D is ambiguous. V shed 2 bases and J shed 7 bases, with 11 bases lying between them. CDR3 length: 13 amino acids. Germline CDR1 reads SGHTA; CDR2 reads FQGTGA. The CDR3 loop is CASSLAEGTGYTF. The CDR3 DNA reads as TGTGCCAGCAGCTTAGCCGAGGGTACTGGCTACACCTTC. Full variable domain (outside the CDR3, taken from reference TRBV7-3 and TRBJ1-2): GAGVSQTPSNKVTEKGKYVELRCDPISGHTALYWYRQSLGQGPEFLIYFQGTGAADDSGLPNDRFFAVRPEGSVSTLKIQRTERGDSAVYLCASSLAEGTGYTFGSGTRLTVV.

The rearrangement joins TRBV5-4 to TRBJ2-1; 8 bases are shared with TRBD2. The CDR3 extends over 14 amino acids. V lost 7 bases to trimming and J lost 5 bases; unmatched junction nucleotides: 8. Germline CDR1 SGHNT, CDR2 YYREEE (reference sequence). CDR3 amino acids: CASPGQRENNEQFF. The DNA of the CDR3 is TGTGCCAGCCCCGGGCAGCGGGAGAACAATGAGCAGTTCTTC.

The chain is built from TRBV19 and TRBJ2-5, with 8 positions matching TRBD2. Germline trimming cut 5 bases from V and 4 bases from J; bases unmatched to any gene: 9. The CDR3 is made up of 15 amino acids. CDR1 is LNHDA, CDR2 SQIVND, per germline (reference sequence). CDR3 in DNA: TGTGCCAGTAGTCCCTCCCGGACTAGCTTAGAGACCCAGTACTTC. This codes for CASSPSRTSLETQYF.

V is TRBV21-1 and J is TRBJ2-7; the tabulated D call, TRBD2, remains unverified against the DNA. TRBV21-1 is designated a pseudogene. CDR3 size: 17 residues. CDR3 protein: CASVCGLAGRASYEQYF. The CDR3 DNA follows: TGTGCCAGTGTATGCGGTCTAGCGGGAAGGGCCTCCTACGAGCAGTACTTC.

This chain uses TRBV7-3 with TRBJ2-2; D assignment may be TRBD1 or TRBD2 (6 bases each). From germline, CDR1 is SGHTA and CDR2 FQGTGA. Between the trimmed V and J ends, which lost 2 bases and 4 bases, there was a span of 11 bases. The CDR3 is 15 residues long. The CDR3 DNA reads TGTGCCAGCAGCTTAGTAGGAGGGGGCACCGGGGAGCTGTTTTTT. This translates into CASSLVGGGTGELFF.

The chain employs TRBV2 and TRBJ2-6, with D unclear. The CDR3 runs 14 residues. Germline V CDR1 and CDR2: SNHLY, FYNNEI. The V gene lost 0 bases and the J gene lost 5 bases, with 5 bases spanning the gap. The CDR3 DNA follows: TGTGCCAGCAGTGAAGCACCCTGGGCCAACGTCCTGACTTTC. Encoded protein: CASSEAPWANVLTF.

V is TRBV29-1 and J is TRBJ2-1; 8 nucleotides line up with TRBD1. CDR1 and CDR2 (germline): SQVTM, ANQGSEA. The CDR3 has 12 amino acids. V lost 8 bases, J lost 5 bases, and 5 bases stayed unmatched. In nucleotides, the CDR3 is TGCAGCCCCCGGACAGGGAACAATGAGCAGTTCTTC. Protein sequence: CSPRTGNNEQFF.

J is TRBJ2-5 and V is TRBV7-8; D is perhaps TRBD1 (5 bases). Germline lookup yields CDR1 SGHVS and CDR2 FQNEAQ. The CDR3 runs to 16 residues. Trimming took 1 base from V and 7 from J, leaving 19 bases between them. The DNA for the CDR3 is TGTGCCAGCAGCTTAGAGATAGGTGGGGCCTGGACGACCCAGTACTTC. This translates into CASSLEIGGAWTTQYF.

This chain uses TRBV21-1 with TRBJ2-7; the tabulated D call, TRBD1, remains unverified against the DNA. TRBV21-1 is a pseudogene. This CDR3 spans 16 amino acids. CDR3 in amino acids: CASSNESGQGFWEQYF. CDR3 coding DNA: TGTGCCAGCAGCAATGAAAGCGGACAGGGCTTTTGGGAGCAGTACTTC.

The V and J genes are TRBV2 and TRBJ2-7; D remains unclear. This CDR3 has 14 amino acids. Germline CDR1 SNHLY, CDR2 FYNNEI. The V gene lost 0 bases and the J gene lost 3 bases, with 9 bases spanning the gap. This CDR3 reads CASSEALPGYEQYF. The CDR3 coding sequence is TGTGCCAGCAGTGAAGCCCTACCGGGCTACGAGCAGTACTTC.

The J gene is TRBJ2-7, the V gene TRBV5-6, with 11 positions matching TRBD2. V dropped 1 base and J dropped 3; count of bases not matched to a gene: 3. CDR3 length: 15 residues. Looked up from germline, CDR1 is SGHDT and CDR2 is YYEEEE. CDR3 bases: TGTGCCAGCAGCTTGACTAGCGGGGGACACTACGAGCAGTACTTC. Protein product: CASSLTSGGHYEQYF.

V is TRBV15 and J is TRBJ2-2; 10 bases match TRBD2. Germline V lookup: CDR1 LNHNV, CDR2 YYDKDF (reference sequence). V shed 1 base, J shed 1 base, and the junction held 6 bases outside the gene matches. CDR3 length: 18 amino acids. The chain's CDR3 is CATSRGRLAGENTGELFF. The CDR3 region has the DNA TGTGCCACCAGCAGAGGTAGACTAGCGGGCGAGAACACCGGGGAGCTGTTTTTT.

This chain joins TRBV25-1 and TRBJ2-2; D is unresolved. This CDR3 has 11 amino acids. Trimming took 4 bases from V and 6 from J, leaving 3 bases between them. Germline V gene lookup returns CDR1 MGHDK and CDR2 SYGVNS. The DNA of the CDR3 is TGTGCCAGCAGTGTTTCCGGGGAGCTGTTTTTT. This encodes CASSVSGELFF.

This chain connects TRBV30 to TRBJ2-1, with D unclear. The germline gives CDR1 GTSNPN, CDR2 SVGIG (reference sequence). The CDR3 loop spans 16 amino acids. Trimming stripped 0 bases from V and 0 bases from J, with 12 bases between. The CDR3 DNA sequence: TGTGCCTGGAGTGTACTGCCACTGCCCTCCTACAATGAGCAGTTCTTC. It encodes CAWSVLPLPSYNEQFF.

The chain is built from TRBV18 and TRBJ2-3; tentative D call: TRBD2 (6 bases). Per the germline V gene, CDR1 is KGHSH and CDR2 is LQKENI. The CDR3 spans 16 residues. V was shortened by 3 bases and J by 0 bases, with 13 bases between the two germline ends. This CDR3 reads CASSPLGGGSTDTQYF. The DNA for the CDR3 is TGTGCCAGCTCACCCCTAGGAGGAGGGAGCACAGATACGCAGTATTTT.

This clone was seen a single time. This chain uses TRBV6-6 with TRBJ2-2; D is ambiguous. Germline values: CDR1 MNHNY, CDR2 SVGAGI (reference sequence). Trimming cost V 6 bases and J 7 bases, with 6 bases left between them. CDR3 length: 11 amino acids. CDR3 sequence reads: CASRGIGELFF. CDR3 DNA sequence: TGTGCCAGCAGAGGAATCGGGGAGCTGTTTTTT.

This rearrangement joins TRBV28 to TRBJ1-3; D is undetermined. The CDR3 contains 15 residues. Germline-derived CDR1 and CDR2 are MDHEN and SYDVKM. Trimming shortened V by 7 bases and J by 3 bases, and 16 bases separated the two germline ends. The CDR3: CASTHYSWRGNTIYF. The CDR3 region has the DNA TGTGCCAGCACCCACTACAGCTGGCGTGGAAACACCATATATTTT.